Shown below are 14 T cell receptor beta chains from a single sample sequenced in a study of blood T cells in healthy people across ages. A second roughly 6 to 12 cycle PCR used barcoded and J-beta primers. In TCRdb, the 5' RACE reads were re-called with MiXCR into one record per CDR3 protein. The sample consists of around 990,000 distinct CDR3 sequences, less than 25% of them appearing once. Separately, the same data were catalogued under a study of T cells of mothers and their children.

Sequenced: blood. These receptors were taken from a girl aged 2 to 10 in good health.

The chain carries TRBV12-3 or TRBV12-4 and TRBJ2-5; D is uncertain. The J call is doubtful: the DNA matches TRBJ2-1 better. The CDR3 covers 13 residues. DNA of the CDR3: TGTGCCAGCAGTTTATTCGTTTACAATGAGCAGTTCTTC. Its translation is CASSLFVYNEQFF.

This clonotype has only a few counts. The chain combines TRBV6-6 with TRBJ1-2, with TRBD1 as a possible D gene (5 bases). V dropped 5 bases and J dropped 8 bases, with 12 bases sitting between them. This CDR3 region has 12 residues. Germline lookup yields CDR1 MNHNY and CDR2 SVGAGI (reference sequence). The CDR3 here is CASSPGQWGYTF. CDR3 DNA sequence: TGTGCCAGCAGTCCAGGGCAGTGGGGCTACACCTTC.

The V call is TRBV12-3 or TRBV12-4, the J call TRBJ2-7; 9 bases are a match to TRBD1. The CDR3 has 15 residues. V was clipped by 5 bases and J by 1 base; unmatched bases: 6. CDR3 region: CASSPRQGGSYEQYF. Here the CDR3 DNA reads TGTGCCAGCAGTCCGAGACAGGGGGGTTCCTACGAGCAGTACTTC.

The J gene is TRBJ2-5, the V gene TRBV29-1, with 13 bases matching TRBD2. The end of the DNA is better explained by TRBJ2-1, so the J call may be wrong. This CDR3 has 13 amino acids. Germline V gives CDR1 SQVTM, CDR2 ANQGSEA. Written as DNA, the CDR3 is TGCAGCCCGAGGACTAGCGGGAGTAATGAGCAGTTCTTC. Translating gives CSPRTSGSNEQFF.

This clonotype was recorded a few times. The genes are TRBV29-1 and TRBJ2-5; D gene ambiguous. The J call is doubtful: the DNA matches TRBJ2-1 better. This CDR3 region has 11 residues. CDR1 and CDR2 from the germline V gene are SQVTM and ANQGSEA. The CDR3 here is CSVLGSNEQFF. CDR3 nucleotides: TGCAGCGTTCTGGGGTCGAATGAGCAGTTCTTC.

This clonotype has a handful of counts. This chain connects TRBV7-6 to TRBJ2-5; tentatively, D is TRBD1 or TRBD2 (6 bases each). The end of the DNA is better explained by TRBJ2-1, so the J call may be wrong. This CDR3 has 15 residues. CDR1 and CDR2 (germline): SGHVS, FNYEAQ. CDR3 protein: CASSSHGGLDNEQFF. CDR3 coding DNA: TGTGCCAGCAGCTCCCACGGGGGCCTGGACAATGAGCAGTTCTTC.

J is TRBJ2-1 and V is TRBV20-1; D not certain. The CDR3 has 14 residues. Per germline, CDR1 DFQATT and CDR2 SNEGSKA (reference sequence). V lost 0 bases to trimming and J lost 6 bases, with 12 bases between them. CDR3 nucleotides: TGCAGTGCTAGAGACTATGCGACCATCAATGAGCAGTTCTTC. It yields the protein CSARDYATINEQFF.

This chain connects TRBV20-1 to TRBJ2-5; 10 positions match TRBD2. TRBJ2-7 explains the end of the DNA better; the J call may be wrong. Germline V lookup: CDR1 DFQATT, CDR2 SNEGSKA (reference sequence). CDR3 length: 14 amino acids. The CDR3: CSAFRTSGTYEQYF. CDR3 nucleotide sequence: TGCAGTGCTTTTCGGACTAGCGGTACCTACGAGCAGTACTTC.

This clonotype showed up just a few times. This chain joins TRBV3-1 and TRBJ1-6; D might be TRBD1 (5 bases). Germline assignment: CDR1 LGHDT and CDR2 YNNKEL (reference sequence). The CDR3 contains 15 residues. The germline V and J ends were trimmed by 6 bases and 7 bases, with 16 bases remaining between them. The CDR3 loop reads CASSQSQGGNSPLHF. The CDR3 coding sequence is TGTGCCAGCAGTCAAAGTCAGGGAGGAAATTCACCCCTCCACTTT.

J is TRBJ2-4 and V is TRBV4-1, with D perhaps matching TRBD1 (6 bases). CDR3 length equals 16 residues. Germline loops: CDR1 MGHRA, CDR2 YSYEKL. The germline V and J ends were trimmed by 3 bases and 3 bases, with 15 bases remaining between them. CDR3 coding DNA: TGCGCCAGCAGCCACCCTACAGGGATCGGCAAAAACATTCAGTACTTC. As protein: CASSHPTGIGKNIQYF.

The chain employs TRBV5-6 and TRBJ2-3, with D perhaps matching TRBD2 (5 bases). Germline CDR1 is SGHDT and CDR2 is YYEEEE. The V gene lost 0 bases and the J gene lost 2 bases, with 13 bases spanning the gap. This CDR3 has 16 residues. The CDR3 here is CASSLARTRATDTQYF. The CDR3 nucleotides read TGTGCCAGCAGCTTGGCCAGGACTCGTGCCACAGATACGCAGTATTTT.

The chain couples TRBV7-6 to TRBJ2-5; D not certain. Trimming removed 5 bases from V and 2 bases from J, with 12 bases in between. Germline V gene sequence: CDR1 SGHVS, CDR2 FNYEAQ. The CDR3 covers 14 residues. The CDR3, as DNA: TGTGCCAGCAGCCTGGACCGAGAACAAGAGACCCAGTACTTC. Protein: CASSLDREQETQYF.

This clonotype was seen more than once but under ten times. This rearrangement joins TRBV6-2 or TRBV6-3 to TRBJ2-5, with 11 nucleotides matching TRBD2. The DNA end favors TRBJ2-7, so the J call may be wrong. Germline assignment: CDR1 MNHEY and CDR2 SVGEGT. The CDR3 contains 15 residues. The CDR3 DNA reads TGTGCCAGCATCTCCCCGACTAGCGGGGTCTACGAGCAGTACTTC. It encodes CASISPTSGVYEQYF.

This clonotype was detected only a few times. The rearrangement links TRBV7-9 to TRBJ1-4; 8 bases align to TRBD1. This CDR3 has 15 amino acids. Per germline, CDR1 SEHNR and CDR2 FQNEAQ (reference sequence). The V gene end was trimmed by 1 base and the J gene end by 4 bases; junction bases not matched to a gene: 2. The CDR3 DNA is TGTGCCAGCAGCTTAGGACAGGGGCTTAATGAAAAACTGTTTTTT. Its translation is CASSLGQGLNEKLFF. The full variable domain, in which reference TRBV7-9 and TRBJ1-4 provide the parts outside the CDR3, is DTGVSQNPRHKITKRGQNVTFRCDPISEHNRLYWYRQTLGQGPEFLTYFQNEAQLEKSRLLSDRFSAERPKGSFSTLEIQRTEQGDSAMYLCASSLGQGLNEKLFFGSGTQLSVL.